These T cell receptor beta chains were read from a single sample in a study of T cells after yellow fever vaccination. TCRdb recomputed calls from the 5' RACE reads with MiXCR, one row per CDR3 protein. The table lists a few hundred thousand distinct CDR3 sequences, roughly 8% of them singletons. The sample consisted of PBMCs, taken more than 40 days after the first yellow fever vaccination. Receptors originate from a man between 18 and 35 years old who received the YFV17D yellow fever vaccine. The CDR3 runs from the conserved cysteine through the conserved F or W. Each record gives: clone size, V gene, D gene, J gene, CDR3 DNA, CDR3 protein. D genes are given only for firm matches. Clone size is given for some rows only: seen once, a few or many times, or a class if the clone is expanded.

-	TRBV2	TRBD1	TRBJ2-6	TGTGCCAGCGAGTCTAGGGACAGGGGATCGTCTGGGGCCAACGTCCTGACTTTC	CASESRDRGSSGANVLTF
-	TRBV10-3	-	TRBJ2-5	TGTGCCACCTTACCGTGGCCCAACCCGACCGACCAAGAGACCCAGTACTTC	CATLPWPNPTDQETQYF
many	TRBV4-1	TRBD2	TRBJ2-1	TGCGCCAGCAGCCAACTGACTAGCGGGGGGGCCGGGAATGAGCAGTTCTTC	CASSQLTSGGAGNEQFF
few	TRBV29-1	-	TRBJ1-6	TGCAGCGTTGTTGAGGTCTTAGGCTCACCCCTCCACTTT	CSVVEVLGSPLHF
-	TRBV4-1	-	TRBJ2-6	TGCGCCAGCAGCCCCTTCTCCTCTGACAGCTCCGAGGGGTCTGGGGCCAACGTCCTGACTTTC	CASSPFSSDSSEGSGANVLTF
few	TRBV20-1	-	TRBJ1-6	TGCAGTGCTAGAGGGACAGAGGGAAGTTCACCCCTCCACTTT	CSARGTEGSSPLHF
few	TRBV12-3/TRBV12-4	-	TRBJ1-1	TGTGCCAGCAGGGCCGGGACCGTTGAAGCTTTCTTT	CASRAGTVEAFF
few	TRBV4-2	-	TRBJ1-5	TGTGCCAGCAGCCAAGATTACACAGGGAGACAGCCCCAGCATTTT	CASSQDYTGRQPQHF
few	TRBV15	-	TRBJ2-6	TGTGCCACTCGCCCGGGGAGGATCTCTGGGGCCAACGTCCTGACTTTC	CATRPGRISGANVLTF
-	TRBV2	-	TRBJ2-1	TGTGCCAGCACGGGGGCCGGAGGAAACAATGAGCAGTTCTTC	CASTGAGGNNEQFF
-	TRBV3-1	-	TRBJ1-2	TGTGCCAGCAACTGGGGGCAGGGTGATGGCTACACCTTC	CASNWGQGDGYTF
few	TRBV29-1	-	TRBJ2-7	TGCAGCGTTGAAAGAGGGGCAGGGGGGCGAGCGGAGCAGTACTTC	CSVERGAGGRAEQYF
few	TRBV24-1	TRBD2	TRBJ2-1	TGTGCCACCAGTGATCCCGGGACTAGCGGGGGAAGGGAGCAGTTCTTC	CATSDPGTSGGREQFF
many	TRBV5-6	-	TRBJ1-3	TGTGCCAGCAGCGTTACGGGACCGACCTCTGGAAACACCATATATTTT	CASSVTGPTSGNTIYF
many	TRBV10-3	TRBD1	TRBJ1-2	TGTGCCATCACTTCCCAGGGGGTAGATGGCTACACCTTC	CAITSQGVDGYTF
few	TRBV27	TRBD1	TRBJ1-4	TGTGCCAGCAGCCTACAGGGGGCTGCAACTAATGAAAAACTGTTTTTT	CASSLQGAATNEKLFF
-	TRBV2	-	TRBJ2-7	TGTGCCAGCAGTGAAGGGGGCGAGCAGTACTTC	CASSEGGEQYF
few	TRBV4-1	TRBD2	TRBJ2-3	TGCGCCAGCAGCCAAGATCCACCCCGTTTGGTACTAGCGGGGGGTCCCACAGATACGCAGTATTTT	CASSQDPPRLVLAGGPTDTQYF
-	TRBV3-1	-	TRBJ2-3	TGTGCCAGCAGCCCTTCGGGTGGGTTGAAGTTCGATACGCAGTATTTT	CASSPSGGLKFDTQYF
-	TRBV6-6	-	TRBJ1-1	TGTGCCAGCTCCTCGGGGGACACTGAAGCTTTCTTT	CASSSGDTEAFF
-	TRBV5-1	TRBD1	TRBJ1-1	TGCGCCAGCAGCATGGACAGGGTGAACACTGAAGCTTTCTTT	CASSMDRVNTEAFF
few	TRBV6-5	-	TRBJ2-1	TGTGCCAGCAGTTACTCGAGAGCCTACAATGAGCAGTTCTTC	CASSYSRAYNEQFF
-	TRBV12-3/TRBV12-4	TRBD1	TRBJ1-2	TGTGCCAGCAGTGATACAGGGGTATATGGCTACACCTTC	CASSDTGVYGYTF
-	TRBV19	-	TRBJ2-1	TGTGCCAGTAGTATAGAGCGGGGCGACTACAATGAGCAGCTCTTC	CASSIERGDYNEQLF
-	TRBV4-1	TRBD1	TRBJ1-6	TGCGCCAGCTCCGGCACCAACAGGGGAAATTCACCCCTCCACTTT	CASSGTNRGNSPLHF
-	TRBV6-2/TRBV6-3	-	TRBJ2-6	TGTGCCCTACCGGGCCCGGTCCCCTCTGGGGCCAACGTCCAGACTTTC	CALPGPVPSGANVQTF
few	TRBV28	TRBD2	TRBJ2-1	TGTGCCAGCAGTCCTAGCCCTCAGACTAGCGGGGGAGTATATGAGCAGTTCTTC	CASSPSPQTSGGVYEQFF
once	TRBV7-2	-	TRBJ2-6	TGTGCCAGCAGCCGCTGGTGGGGATTGGCTGGGGCCAACGTCCTGACTTTC	CASSRWWGLAGANVLTF
few	TRBV5-1	TRBD2	TRBJ2-5	TGCGCCAGCAGCTTGGTTGGGACTAGCGGGCAAGAGACCCAGTACTTC	CASSLVGTSGQETQYF
-	TRBV12-3/TRBV12-4	-	TRBJ2-2	TGTGCCAGCGCCTATCCGGACAGAAACACCGGGGAGCTGTTTTTT	CASAYPDRNTGELFF
many	TRBV6-5	-	TRBJ2-3	TGTGCCAGCAGTTGGGACAACACAGATACGCAGTATTTT	CASSWDNTDTQYF
few	TRBV5-1	TRBD2	TRBJ2-5	TGCGCCAGCAAGCCAGCGGGGGGCGAAGAGACCCAGTACTTC	CASKPAGGEETQYF
few	TRBV28	TRBD1	TRBJ1-4	TGTGCCAGCAGTTCAGGGGGCAACGCTAATGAAAAACTGTTTTTT	CASSSGGNANEKLFF
many	TRBV29-1	-	TRBJ2-1	TGCAGCTTCGGGGCGGCGGGGACGGGCAATGAGCAGTTCTTC	CSFGAAGTGNEQFF
few	TRBV5-1	TRBD2	TRBJ2-2	TGCGCCAGTAGTGGAGCGGGGGGCAACACCGGGGAGCTGTTTTTT	CASSGAGGNTGELFF
many	TRBV7-2	-	TRBJ1-5	TGTGCCAGCAGCCCGGGCCCCTCGTCTCAGCCCCAGCATTTT	CASSPGPSSQPQHF
-	TRBV7-2	-	TRBJ1-2	TGTGCCAGCAGCTGGGGCCAGAGATATGGCTACACCTTC	CASSWGQRYGYTF
-	TRBV9	-	TRBJ2-1	TGTGCCAGCAGCGTAGAGGGTCATATGGAGCAGTTCTTC	CASSVEGHMEQFF
-	TRBV20-1	TRBD2	TRBJ2-3	TGCAGTGCTAGTCCCCCCGGGACTAGGCGCACAGATACGCAGTATTTT	CSASPPGTRRTDTQYF
many	TRBV19	TRBD1	TRBJ2-1	TGTGCCAGCAAGCTCCCAGGGGGCTCCTACAATGAGCAGTTCTTC	CASKLPGGSYNEQFF
few	TRBV2	TRBD2	TRBJ2-2	TGTGCCAGCAGGGAGTGGCGGGGGGGTGACACCGGGGAGCTGTTTTTT	CASREWRGGDTGELFF
-	TRBV5-1	-	TRBJ1-1	TGCGCCAGCAGCTGGGGAGGGGACACTGAAGCTTTCTTT	CASSWGGDTEAFF
few	TRBV4-3	-	TRBJ2-3	TGCGCCAGCAGCGATGCCTTTCGAGGAGATAGCACAGATACGCAGTATTTT	CASSDAFRGDSTDTQYF
many	TRBV11-2	-	TRBJ2-6	TGTGCCAGCAGCTTACGGAGTTACGGGGCCTCTGGGGCCAACGTCCTGACTTTC	CASSLRSYGASGANVLTF
-	TRBV7-9	TRBD1	TRBJ1-1	TGTGCCAGCAGCGTGGGACAGGGGAGCACTGAAGCTTTCTTT	CASSVGQGSTEAFF
-	TRBV20-1	-	TRBJ1-6	TGCAGTGCTAGAGAGCCGAATTCACCCCTCCACTTT	CSAREPNSPLHF
many	TRBV29-1	TRBD2	TRBJ2-5	TGCAGCGTACTAGCGGGGGCCCCTGGGGAGACCCAGTACTTC	CSVLAGAPGETQYF
-	TRBV19	-	TRBJ1-1	TGTGCCAGTAGTACCGGGTTTGGGGGCCCGAACACTGAAGCTTTCTTT	CASSTGFGGPNTEAFF
many	TRBV12-3/TRBV12-4	TRBD1	TRBJ2-1	TGTGCCAGCAGTCGACAGGGTCAAAGGGATGAGCAGTTCTTC	CASSRQGQRDEQFF